Each of the 13 T cell receptor beta chains below was sequenced from the same sample in a study of cytomegalovirus exposure and HLA in healthy donors (TCRdb year 2017). Libraries were constructed by the immunoSEQ multiplex PCR assay. The multiplex PCR relied on a mix of 60 forward primers for TCR Vbeta segments and 13 reverse primers for TCR Jbeta segments. The immuneACCESS repertoire file appears here via TCRdb, limited to in-frame rearrangements. These files lack a portion of the clones; in checked studies, under half of the deficit traces to unresolved V genes, and the cause of the others is not known. The sample includes approximately 90,000 clones, with around 85% observed a single time. Nearly 7.5% of the sample lies in the top ten. Sequenced material: PBMCs. The source of these receptors is a man between 40 and 49 years old in good health and CMV-seropositive.

The CDR3 sequence: CASSLASNGNSPLHF. DNA for the CDR3: TGTGCCAGCAGCTTAGCGTCAAACGGGAATTCACCCCTCCACTTT. V gene TRBV7-6 combines with J gene TRBJ1-6; D is ambiguous. V was clipped by 0 bases and J by 7 bases, with 10 bases between them. The CDR3 length is 15 residues. Germline V CDR1 and CDR2: SGHVS, FNYEAQ.

The rearrangement links TRBV2 to TRBJ2-7; tentative D call: TRBD1 (6 bases). V was clipped by 6 bases and J by 2 bases, with 8 bases between them. The CDR3 has 12 residues. Germline V gives CDR1 SNHLY, CDR2 FYNNEI. CDR3 coding DNA: TGTGCCAGCAGGCAGGGGACCTACGAGCAGTACTTC. Protein sequence: CASRQGTYEQYF.

The V call is TRBV19, the J call TRBJ1-1; 9 bases match TRBD1. The germline CDR1 and CDR2 sequences are LNHDA and SQIVND (reference sequence). J lost 0 bases, V lost 4 bases, and 3 bases had no gene match. The CDR3 has 15 residues. The CDR3 region has the DNA TGTGCCAGTAGTAGGGACAGGGCAATGAACACTGAAGCTTTCTTT. This sequence encodes CASSRDRAMNTEAFF.

The rearrangement uses TRBV11-1 and TRBJ2-6, with a weak D call TRBD2 (5 bases). V lost 4 bases to trimming and J lost 3 bases, with 13 bases between them. The CDR3 length is 16 residues. Germline V CDR1 and CDR2: SGHAT, FQDESV (reference sequence). CDR3: CASSSGLGFGANVLTF. The CDR3 nucleotides are TGTGCCAGCAGCTCGGGGTTGGGTTTTGGGGCCAACGTCCTGACTTTC.

A few counts support this clone. The rearrangement joins TRBV5-5 to TRBJ1-4, with 9 bases lining up with TRBD1. Germline loops: CDR1 SGHKS, CDR2 YYEKEE (reference sequence). CDR3 length: 18 amino acids. J lost 0 bases, V lost 3 bases, and 9 bases had no gene match. CDR3: CASSSGPGQGSTNEKLFF. The CDR3 nucleotides read TGTGCCAGCAGCTCGGGACCGGGACAGGGTTCAACTAATGAAAAACTGTTTTTT.

V and J are TRBV5-1 and TRBJ1-2; tentative D call: TRBD1 (6 bases). Germline lookup yields CDR1 SGHRS and CDR2 YFSETQ. This CDR3 contains 13 residues. V dropped 0 bases and J dropped 7 bases, with 10 bases sitting between them. The DNA of the CDR3 is TGCGCCAGCAGCTTGGAACAGGGTGGTGGCTACACCTTC. As protein: CASSLEQGGGYTF.

This sequence joins TRBV5-6 and TRBJ2-1, with a weak D call TRBD1 (6 bases). Per the germline V gene, CDR1 is SGHDT and CDR2 is YYEEEE. V was cut by 1 base and J by 6 bases, with 14 bases left in between. There are 15 residues in the CDR3. CDR3 nucleotides: TGTGCCAGCAGCTTGACCGCTAGCAGGGGCAATGAGCAGTTCTTC. This sequence encodes CASSLTASRGNEQFF.

The rearrangement joins TRBV19 to TRBJ1-1; D is uncertain. Per germline, CDR1 LNHDA and CDR2 SQIVND (reference sequence). This CDR3 spans 14 amino acids. V was cut by 0 bases and J by 7 bases, with 12 bases left in between. CDR3: CASSIDTNSGEAFF. DNA for the CDR3: TGTGCCAGTAGTATAGACACCAATTCCGGTGAAGCTTTCTTT.

V usage is TRBV10-1 and J usage is TRBJ2-3; possible D gene TRBD1, 8 bases. V was clipped by 2 bases and J by 1 base, with 10 bases between them. The CDR3 length is 15 residues. CDR1 is WNHNN and CDR2 is SYGVQD in the germline V gene (reference sequence). The DNA for the CDR3 is TGCGCCAGCAGTGAGACAGGGGGGGGCACAGATACGCAGTATTTT. Encoded protein: CASSETGGGTDTQYF.

The rearrangement joins TRBV27 to TRBJ1-2; 9 bases agree with TRBD1. This CDR3 is built from 14 residues. Trimming at V came to 5 bases and at J to 4 bases, leaving 5 bases not matched to a gene. CDR1 is MNHEY and CDR2 is SMNVEV in the germline V gene (reference sequence). The CDR3 region has the DNA TGTGCCAGCAGTCCTGACAGGGGGGGCTATGGCTACACCTTC. Protein product: CASSPDRGGYGYTF.

As to this clone: This likely traces to a read error, being one base from a far larger clone. This same CDR3 is encoded by further DNA sequences in the sample. CDR3 sequence: CASSGTTRYEQYF. The CDR3 DNA follows: TGTGCCAGCAGCGGGACAACCAGATACGAGCAGTACTTC. The V and J genes are TRBV2 and TRBJ2-7, with D possibly TRBD1 on 6 matching bases. The V end lost 6 bases, the J end lost 4 bases, and 13 bases lay between the germline ends. CDR1 is SNHLY and CDR2 is FYNNEI in the germline V gene. This CDR3 has 13 amino acids. The variable domain in full, completed from reference TRBV2 and TRBJ2-7, reads EPEVTQTPSHQVTQMGQEVILRCVPISNHLYFYWYRQILGQKVEFLVSFYNNEISEKSEIFDDQFSVERPDGSNFTLKIRSTKLEDSAMYFCASSGTTRYEQYFGPGTRLTVT.

This clone was counted between two and nine times. The chain combines TRBV4-2 with TRBJ2-2, with D tentatively TRBD1 (5 bases). The CDR3 sequence is 15 residues long. Germline CDR1 is LGHNA and CDR2 is YNFKEQ. Trimming removed 5 bases at V and 1 base at J, with 11 bases between. CDR3 DNA: TGTGCCAGCAGCTCGCAGGGCCTGAACACCGGGGAGCTGTTTTTT. This sequence encodes CASSSQGLNTGELFF.

The rearrangement uses TRBV7-2 and TRBJ2-2; 9 nucleotides agree with TRBD2. The CDR3 covers 17 residues. Germline loops: CDR1 SGHTA, CDR2 FQGNSA. J was trimmed by 2 bases and V by 4 bases; bases with no gene match: 8. CDR3 coding DNA: TGTGCCAGCAGCTCTCAGACTAGCGGATTTAACACCGGGGAGCTGTTTTTT. It translates to CASSSQTSGFNTGELFF.